The rows below give T cell receptor beta chains drawn from one sample of a study of CD8 T cells in Susac syndrome. MiXCR, run by TCRdb on the immunoSEQ multiplex PCR reads, gives a single entry per CDR3 protein. Here the sample spans about 300,000 distinct CDR3 sequences, about 85% being singletons. Specimen: CD8+ T cells from PBMCs. Every receptor here comes from a human donor with multiple sclerosis. CDR3s include the opening cysteine and the closing phenylalanine or tryptophan. A D gene is named only where the DNA matches it firmly. Clone size is not always given. Where it is, it says once, few, many or a class for expanded clones.

V	size	D	J	CDR3	DNA
TRBV6-6	few	NA	TRBJ2-1	CASSPGSNNEQFF	TGTGCCAGCAGTCCCGGGAGTAACAATGAGCAGTTCTTC
TRBV9	NA	TRBD1	TRBJ1-2	CASSGRDRAGYTF	TGTGCCAGCAGCGGAAGGGACAGGGCTGGCTACACCTTC
TRBV27	NA	TRBD2	TRBJ2-7	CAAALTGSSGRARHEQYF	TGTGCCGCAGCCTTGACAGGCTCTAGCGGGAGGGCCCGGCACGAGCAGTACTTC
TRBV29-1	NA	TRBD1	TRBJ2-5	CSVAGGEERGTQYF	TGCAGCGTTGCAGGGGGCGAGGAAAGGGGGACCCAGTACTTC
TRBV12-3/TRBV12-4	NA	TRBD1	TRBJ1-6	CASSFGTGKIGDSPLHF	TGTGCCAGCAGTTTCGGGACAGGGAAGATAGGCGATTCACCCCTCCACTTT
TRBV12-3/TRBV12-4	NA	TRBD2	TRBJ2-2	CASTPGTRVTGELFF	TGTGCCAGCACTCCCGGGACTAGGGTAACCGGGGAGCTGTTTTTT
TRBV4-1	NA	NA	TRBJ1-1	CASNDRNTEAFF	TGCGCCAGCAACGACAGGAACACTGAAGCTTTCTTT
TRBV27	NA	NA	TRBJ2-7	CASSLSARSYEQYF	TGTGCCAGCAGCCTCTCGGCCCGATCCTACGAGCAGTACTTC
TRBV12-3/TRBV12-4	NA	NA	TRBJ2-3	CASSSGQLSITDTQYF	TGTGCCAGCAGTTCAGGACAGTTAAGTATCACAGATACGCAGTATTTT
TRBV14	NA	NA	TRBJ1-5	CASSQGRGLNQPQHF	TGTGCCAGCAGCCAAGGCAGGGGTCTCAATCAGCCCCAGCATTTT
TRBV9	NA	NA	TRBJ2-7	CASSVAGETYEQYF	TGTGCCAGCAGCGTAGCCGGGGAGACCTACGAGCAGTACTTC
TRBV14	NA	TRBD1	TRBJ1-2	CASSRRQGGLNYGYTF	TGTGCCAGCAGCCGCAGACAGGGGGGGTTAAACTATGGCTACACCTTC
TRBV27	NA	NA	TRBJ1-2	CASSFEGLLGYTF	TGTGCCAGCAGTTTCGAGGGGCTCCTAGGCTACACCTTC
TRBV27	NA	NA	TRBJ2-7	CASSLLRSYEQYF	TGTGCCAGCAGTTTACTCAGGAGCTACGAGCAGTACTTC
TRBV20-1	NA	NA	TRBJ2-7	CSALTSAAYEQYF	TGCAGTGCTTTGACTAGTGCCGCCTACGAGCAGTACTTC
TRBV12-3/TRBV12-4	NA	NA	TRBJ1-2	CASTPRGVNYGYTF	TGTGCCAGCACCCCTCGGGGAGTTAACTATGGCTACACCTTC
TRBV2	NA	NA	TRBJ2-5	CASSVWGQETQYF	TGTGCCAGCAGTGTCTGGGGACAAGAGACCCAGTACTTC
TRBV29-1	once	NA	TRBJ2-5	CSVVLAIGETQYF	TGCAGCGTTGTTTTAGCGATAGGGGAGACCCAGTACTTC
TRBV5-6	few	NA	TRBJ2-3	CASSLDGDTQYF	TGTGCCAGCAGCTTGGACGGAGATACGCAGTATTTT
TRBV6-1	NA	TRBD1	TRBJ2-5	CASNPRSVRTGGEETQYF	TGTGCCAGCAACCCCCGTAGTGTGCGGACAGGGGGGGAAGAGACCCAGTACTTC
TRBV6-1	few	NA	TRBJ1-1	CASQLMGHLNTEAFF	TGTGCCAGCCAACTTATGGGACACCTGAACACTGAAGCTTTCTTT
TRBV27	NA	NA	TRBJ2-5	CASSPRTDQETQYF	TGTGCCAGCAGTCCTCGGACAGACCAAGAGACCCAGTACTTC
TRBV7-9	once	NA	TRBJ2-1	CASSHPPADRAEQFF	TGTGCCAGCAGCCACCCCCCGGCGGACCGGGCCGAGCAGTTCTTC
TRBV7-9	NA	NA	TRBJ2-7	CASLWGNEQYF	TGTGCCAGTCTGTGGGGAAACGAGCAGTACTTC
TRBV5-1	NA	NA	TRBJ1-2	CASSSSQGPSANYGYTF	TGCGCCAGCAGCTCCTCACAGGGCCCCTCAGCTAACTATGGCTACACCTTC
TRBV20-1	once	NA	TRBJ2-4	CSARAPRGAAKNIQYF	TGCAGTGCTAGAGCCCCTCGGGGAGCGGCCAAAAACATTCAGTACTTC
TRBV27	NA	TRBD1	TRBJ1-1	CASSPTGTGTPYGTEAFF	TGTGCCAGCAGCCCTACCGGGACAGGGACCCCATACGGGACTGAAGCTTTCTTT
TRBV20-1	NA	NA	TRBJ2-5	CSAKDVVPPQYF	TGCAGTGCTAAGGACGTAGTCCCCCCCCAGTACTTC
TRBV7-9	NA	NA	TRBJ2-5	CASSGGREPEETQYF	TGTGCCAGCAGCGGGGGCCGGGAGCCGGAAGAGACCCAGTACTTC
TRBV27	NA	NA	TRBJ2-2	CASSPSPPYTGELFF	TGTGCCAGCAGCCCCAGCCCCCCTTACACCGGGGAGCTGTTTTTT
TRBV4-1	NA	TRBD2	TRBJ2-7	CASSQVAGLANYEQYF	TGCGCCAGCAGCCAAGTCGCGGGACTAGCGAACTACGAGCAGTACTTC
TRBV7-2	NA	NA	TRBJ2-4	CASSSTLPLRENIQYF	TGTGCCAGCAGCTCAACCCTCCCCCTTCGAGAAAACATTCAGTACTTC
TRBV14	once	NA	TRBJ1-3	CASSQSNTIYF	TGTGCCAGCAGCCAATCAAACACCATATATTTT
TRBV5-1	NA	NA	TRBJ2-1	CASSFGANSVF	TGCGCCAGCAGCTTCGGGGCCAATAGTGTCTTC
TRBV6-5	NA	NA	TRBJ1-1	CASRKGGENTEAFF	TGTGCCAGCAGAAAGGGAGGGGAGAACACTGAAGCTTTCTTT
TRBV7-6	NA	TRBD2	TRBJ2-1	CASSPPQSGRANEQFF	TGTGCCAGCAGCCCCCCCCAAAGCGGGAGGGCCAATGAGCAGTTCTTC
TRBV5-5	NA	NA	TRBJ1-5	CASSFSTGLRQPQHF	TGTGCCAGCAGCTTTTCAACGGGGCTTCGGCAGCCCCAGCATTTT
TRBV6-1	few	NA	TRBJ2-5	CASSAQGGYQETQYF	TGTGCCAGCAGTGCCCAGGGGGGGTATCAAGAGACCCAGTACTTC
TRBV19	NA	TRBD1	TRBJ2-1	CASRIGQGWREQFF	TGTGCCAGTAGGATCGGACAGGGGTGGCGGGAGCAGTTCTTC
TRBV20-1	NA	NA	TRBJ1-2	CSPPYQGDYGYTF	TGCAGTCCCCCCTATCAGGGAGACTATGGCTACACCTTC
TRBV19	NA	NA	TRBJ2-3	CASRPRLGPDTQYF	TGTGCCAGTAGACCAAGGTTGGGACCAGATACGCAGTATTTT
TRBV4-1	NA	NA	TRBJ2-2	CASRHIGGENTGELFF	TGCGCCAGCAGACACATAGGAGGAGAGAACACCGGGGAGCTGTTTTTT